The next 12 T cell receptor beta chains were all read from a single sample in a study of CD8 T cells in ankylosing spondylitis. The study's findings and limits: Apparently characteristic of ankylosing spondylitis blood was a TCR beta motif (roughly eight highly homologous variants).

One entry per CDR3 protein, called by TCRdb with MiXCR from the 5' RACE reads. The data contain around 390,000 distinct CDR3 sequences, around 20% of them singletons. Their cognate antigens are unknown. Input material: blood, either unsorted or a sorted T cell fraction (not recorded which). The receptors come from a male donor with ankylosing spondylitis.

This rearrangement joins TRBV20-1 to TRBJ2-3, with TRBD2 matching over 9 bases. The length of the CDR3 is 14 residues. Germline V gene lookup returns CDR1 DFQATT and CDR2 SNEGSKA (reference sequence). Trimming removed 1 base from V and 4 bases from J; junction bases left unmatched: 3. The CDR3 nucleotides are TGCAGTGCTAGAGTGATAGCGGGAGCAGATACGCAGTATTTT. Translating it yields CSARVIAGADTQYF.

In its sample, this clonotype was seen a few times. The V call is TRBV25-1, the J call TRBJ2-1, with 11 bases aligning to TRBD2. The J segment lost 7 bases and the V segment lost 7 bases, leaving 9 bases of the junction unmatched. This CDR3 has 15 amino acids. Germline loops: CDR1 MGHDK, CDR2 SYGVNS. CDR3 region: CASNPRASGGNEQFF. The CDR3 DNA follows: TGTGCCAGCAACCCACGGGCTAGCGGGGGGAATGAGCAGTTCTTC. Full variable domain (outside the CDR3, taken from reference TRBV25-1 and TRBJ2-1): EADIYQTPRYLVIGTGKKITLECSQTMGHDKMYWYQQDPGMELHLIHYSYGVNSTEKGDLSSESTVSRIRTEHFPLTLESARPSHTSQYLCASNPRASGGNEQFFGPGTRLTVL.

V is TRBV5-1 and J is TRBJ2-2; 10 bases map to TRBD2. V was pared by 0 bases and J by 4 bases, with 3 bases of the junction left unmatched. From germline, CDR1 is SGHRS and CDR2 YFSETQ. The CDR3 runs to 16 residues. CDR3 DNA: TGCGCCAGCAGCTTGGTTACTAGCGGGGCCACCGGGGAGCTGTTTTTT. The encoded protein is CASSLVTSGATGELFF.

The rearrangement uses TRBV27 and TRBJ2-2; no clear D gene. V was clipped by 0 bases and J by 4 bases, with 21 bases between them. CDR3 length: 19 residues. Germline-derived CDR1 and CDR2 are MNHEY and SMNVEV (reference sequence). CDR3 DNA sequence: TGTGCCAGCAGTTTATCCACAGTGCGGCCCGCTAGGCCCACCGGGGAGCTGTTTTTT. It specifies CASSLSTVRPARPTGELFF.

This clonotype was recorded many times. The rearrangement joins TRBV3-1 to TRBJ1-5, with 8 bases fitting TRBD1. CDR1 is LGHDT, CDR2 YNNKEL, per germline (reference sequence). Trimming cost V 6 bases and J 6 bases; bases outside gene matches: 7. This CDR3 has 14 amino acids. CDR3 loop: CASSSGQGGQPQHF. The CDR3, as DNA: TGTGCCAGCAGTTCTGGACAGGGCGGTCAGCCCCAGCATTTT.

The chain couples TRBV7-2 to TRBJ2-1; TRBD2 agrees at 16 bases. V lost 11 bases to trimming and J lost 10 bases; unmatched junction nucleotides: 11. Germline V gene lookup returns CDR1 SGHTA and CDR2 FQGNSA. There are 15 residues in the CDR3. In DNA form, the CDR3 reads TGTGCCGGGACCGGGACTAGCGGGAGGGCAGTCGAGCAGTTCTTC. It is translated as CAGTGTSGRAVEQFF.

V and J are TRBV28 and TRBJ2-3; D call uncertain. The V end was cut by 4 bases, the J end by 4 bases, with 12 bases between. Per the germline V gene, CDR1 is MDHEN and CDR2 is SYDVKM. The CDR3 extends over 14 amino acids. The CDR3 region has the DNA TGTGCCAGCAGTTCTCCCCTCACCGCAGATACGCAGTATTTT. Protein: CASSSPLTADTQYF. Variable domain in full (rest from reference TRBV28 and TRBJ2-3): DVKVTQSSRYLVKRTGEKVFLECVQDMDHENMFWYRQDPGLGLRLIYFSYDVKMKEKGDIPEGYSVSREKKERFSLILESASTNQTSMYLCASSSPLTADTQYFGPGTRLTVL.

The chain combines TRBV15 with TRBJ2-3; perhaps TRBD2 as D (6 bases). This CDR3 has 15 amino acids. The ends were cut back, 2 bases at V and 0 bases at J, with 9 bases in the middle. The germline V gene has CDR1 LNHNV and CDR2 YYDKDF (reference sequence). The CDR3 loop reads CATSRNRGSTDTQYF. CDR3 in DNA: TGTGCCACCAGCAGAAATCGGGGGAGCACAGATACGCAGTATTTT.

The chain recombines TRBV29-1 with TRBJ2-5; D is perhaps TRBD2 (6 bases). V lost 8 bases to trimming and J lost 0 bases, with 16 bases between them. Germline CDR1 reads SQVTM; CDR2 reads ANQGSEA. CDR3 size: 14 residues. CDR3 coding DNA: TGCAGCCTCAGCGGGCGAAATTACCAAGAGACCCAGTACTTC. As protein: CSLSGRNYQETQYF.

The V call is TRBV4-1, the J call TRBJ2-3; the match to TRBD2 covers 10 bases. Germline CDR1 reads MGHRA; CDR2 reads YSYEKL. CDR3 size: 16 residues. J lost 5 bases, V lost 5 bases, and 10 bases had no gene match. The CDR3 DNA is TGCGCCAGCAGCTACCGGACTAGCGGAGGAGGAGATACGCAGTATTTT. Translating gives CASSYRTSGGGDTQYF.

This clonotype has only a few counts. This chain links TRBV6-1 with TRBJ1-2; 8 bases match TRBD1. Germline CDR1 is MNHNS and CDR2 is SASEGT. The CDR3 extends over 14 amino acids. The ends lost 7 bases at V and 4 bases at J; junction bases unmatched: 8. The CDR3 loop reads CASTEGTGGYGYTF. The CDR3 DNA reads TGTGCCAGCACCGAAGGGACAGGCGGCTATGGCTACACCTTC.

This clonotype has just a few counts. This chain links TRBV9 with TRBJ1-1, with a weak D call TRBD1 (6 bases). The CDR3 spans 14 residues. Trimming took off 0 bases at V and 1 base at J, with 7 bases between the two ends. Germline values: CDR1 SGDLS, CDR2 YYNGEE. The CDR3 sequence: CASSVGGQNTEAFF. In DNA, the CDR3 is TGTGCCAGCAGCGTAGGGGGGCAGAACACTGAAGCTTTCTTT.